Below are 29 T cell receptor beta chains sequenced from a single sample in a study of vaccination and CD4 T cells after COVID-19. Once obtained from cultured CD4+ T cells, the DNA was sequenced using the Oncomine TCR Beta short-read assay. Via MiXCR, TCRdb re-called the PCR reads, giving one row per CDR3 protein. The sample has fewer than 10,000 distinct CDR3 sequences, 45% seen once. Their cognate antigens are unknown. Treatment meaning: roughly ten-day PBMC culture with coronavirus spike peptide pools or control peptides (ViraFEST assay). Samples of CD4+ T cells were obtained from the unexposed donor before the COVID-19 pandemic (2011-2018). Material: CD4+ T cells from blood, cultured in vitro. The origin of the receptors is a human donor in good health.

In its sample, this clonotype was seen a few times. The chain is built from TRBV7-9 and TRBJ2-7, with D unresolved. V was shortened by 3 bases and J by 3 bases, with 3 bases between the two germline ends. Germline CDR1 SEHNR, CDR2 FQNEAQ (reference sequence). CDR3 length equals 11 residues. This chain's CDR3 is CASSFSYEQYF. The DNA of the CDR3 is TGTGCCAGCAGCTTCAGCTACGAGCAGTACTTC.

V is TRBV7-6 and J is TRBJ1-4; 8 bases fit TRBD1. The CDR3 loop spans 14 amino acids. The germline gives CDR1 SGHVS, CDR2 FNYEAQ. The ends lost 1 base at V and 5 bases at J; junction bases unmatched: 0. CDR3 protein: CASSLGQGNEKLFF. The CDR3 DNA reads as TGTGCCAGCAGCTTAGGACAGGGGAATGAAAAACTGTTTTTT.

CDR3 in DNA: TGTGCCAGCAGCCCCCGCTGGATTAGCGGGGCGAACACCGGGGAGCTGTTTTTT. It encodes CASSPRWISGANTGELFF. The chain recombines TRBV7-8 with TRBJ2-2, with TRBD2 matching 8 bases. Germline V gives CDR1 SGHVS, CDR2 FQNEAQ. The CDR3 sequence is 18 residues long. V gave up 5 bases and J gave up 0 bases; unmatched junction bases: 11.

This clonotype has a handful of counts. The DNA for the CDR3 is TGTGCCAGTAGTATGTACGGGGGGCGGGGCCCAGAGACCCAGTACTTC. Its protein is CASSMYGGRGPETQYF. J is TRBJ2-5 and V is TRBV19; TRBD2 is a possible D gene (7 bases). This CDR3 comprises 16 residues. Trimming stripped 3 bases from V and 4 bases from J, with 18 bases between. Germline CDR1 reads LNHDA; CDR2 reads SQIVND (reference sequence).

The V call is TRBV2, the J call TRBJ2-3; D is perhaps TRBD1 or TRBD2 (7 bases each). The V gene's germline CDR1 is SNHLY and CDR2 FYNNEI. V was shortened by 1 base and J by 0 bases, with 20 bases between the two germline ends. The length of the CDR3 is 19 residues. CDR3 region: CASSEVITGDYTSTDTQYF. DNA of the CDR3: TGTGCCAGCAGTGAAGTTATAACAGGGGACTACACTAGCACAGATACGCAGTATTTT.

The chain has TRBV6-1 and TRBJ2-3; 7 positions match TRBD2. This CDR3 has 17 amino acids. Germline V CDR1 and CDR2: MNHNS, SASEGT. V shed 6 bases and J 0 bases; nucleotides not matched to a gene: 12. The CDR3 DNA reads TGTGCCAGCAGCGACCGGCCGGGAGCGGGGAGCACAGATACGCAGTATTTT. Translating gives CASSDRPGAGSTDTQYF.

The chain links TRBV5-4 to TRBJ1-1; no definite D call. V shed 7 bases and J shed 4 bases, with 17 bases lying between them. Germline-derived CDR1 and CDR2 are SGHNT and YYREEE (reference sequence). The CDR3 extends over 14 amino acids. The CDR3 sequence is CASGSLRRGTEAFF. CDR3 nucleotides: TGTGCCAGCGGCTCCCTAAGACGGGGCACTGAAGCTTTCTTT.

This clonotype has just a few counts. This chain joins TRBV20-1 and TRBJ1-4, with D tentatively TRBD1 (5 bases). V was shortened by 0 bases and J by 4 bases, with 12 bases between the two germline ends. This CDR3 contains 15 residues. Germline V gene data show CDR1 as DFQATT and CDR2 as SNEGSKA (reference sequence). The chain's CDR3 is CSARDPGQGNEKLFF. In nucleotides, the CDR3 is TGCAGTGCTAGAGATCCAGGGCAGGGTAATGAAAAACTGTTTTTT.

The chain recombines TRBV7-6 with TRBJ2-5, with 10 bases matching TRBD2. The CDR3 has 15 amino acids. Trimming at V came to 3 bases and at J to 4 bases, leaving 5 bases not matched to a gene. Germline CDR1 and CDR2: SGHVS and FNYEAQ. The DNA for the CDR3 is TGTGCCAGCAGCTTCCTAGCGGGGGAAGGAGAGACCCAGTACTTC. Translating gives CASSFLAGEGETQYF.

The rearrangement links TRBV2 to TRBJ1-1, with 9 nucleotides matching TRBD1. This CDR3 comprises 14 residues. V trimming: 7 bases; J trimming: 4 bases; junction bases outside the gene matches: 7. Germline V gene sequence: CDR1 SNHLY, CDR2 FYNNEI. The CDR3 DNA is TGTGCCAGCATTCACAGGGGGCAGGGCACTGAAGCTTTCTTT. Amino acids: CASIHRGQGTEAFF.

V and J are TRBV20-1 and TRBJ2-1, with 14 bases identical to TRBD2. Per germline, CDR1 DFQATT and CDR2 SNEGSKA (reference sequence). With V trimmed by 1 base and J by 6 bases, 2 bases remained unmatched. The CDR3 spans 15 residues. The CDR3 region is CSARGGLAGVNEQFF. In nucleotides, the CDR3 is TGCAGTGCTAGAGGGGGACTAGCGGGAGTCAATGAGCAGTTCTTC.

The V call is TRBV7-2, the J call TRBJ2-4; D perhaps matches TRBD2 (5 bases). Looked up from germline, CDR1 is SGHTA and CDR2 is FQGNSA. V shed 1 base and J shed 0 bases, with 13 bases lying between them. The CDR3 covers 17 residues. In DNA form, the CDR3 reads TGTGCCAGCAGCTTAGACAATCGGGGAACAGCCAAAAACATTCAGTACTTC. Amino acids: CASSLDNRGTAKNIQYF.

The V gene is TRBV6-2 or TRBV6-3, the J gene TRBJ1-1, with 7 bases aligning to TRBD1. Germline CDR1 and CDR2: MNHEY and SVGEGT. The CDR3 is made up of 14 amino acids. V lost 7 bases to trimming and J lost 5 bases; unmatched junction nucleotides: 10. Here the CDR3 reads CASTIQGSMTEAFF. The CDR3 nucleotides read TGTGCCAGCACTATACAGGGGTCAATGACTGAAGCTTTCTTT.

This clonotype was detected a few times. The chain recombines TRBV6-2 or TRBV6-3 with TRBJ1-5, with D uncertain. Between the trimmed V and J ends, which lost 6 bases and 0 bases, there was a span of 9 bases. The germline CDR1 and CDR2 sequences are MNHEY and SVGEGT. The CDR3 is 14 amino acids. CDR3 sequence reads: CASSQPFSNQPQHF. CDR3 nucleotide sequence: TGTGCCAGCAGCCAACCTTTTAGCAATCAGCCCCAGCATTTT.

This rearrangement joins TRBV10-1 to TRBJ2-2; 10 nucleotides align to TRBD1. The germline V gene encodes CDR1 WNHNN and CDR2 SYGVQD (reference sequence). The J segment lost 6 bases and the V segment lost 9 bases, leaving 4 bases of the junction unmatched. CDR3 length: 13 amino acids. CDR3 in amino acids: CASTGQGAGELFF. CDR3 sequence (DNA): TGCGCCAGTACCGGACAGGGGGCCGGGGAGCTGTTTTTT.

This clonotype was detected only a few times. The V gene is TRBV6-5, the J gene TRBJ1-2; the match to TRBD1 covers 12 bases. CDR3 length: 19 residues. CDR1 is MNHEY and CDR2 is SVGAGI in the germline V gene. J was trimmed by 0 bases and V by 0 bases; bases with no gene match: 8. Here the CDR3 DNA reads TGTGCCAGCAGTTACTCGATGGGACAGGGGGCCTTATCTAACTATGGCTACACCTTC. Translated, it gives CASSYSMGQGALSNYGYTF.

This clonotype was found a few times. This chain links TRBV7-2 with TRBJ2-3, with 10 bases fitting TRBD1. J lost 6 bases, V lost 1 base, and 7 bases had no gene match. This CDR3 has 16 residues. The germline V gene has CDR1 SGHTA and CDR2 FQGNSA. The CDR3, as DNA: TGTGCCAGCAGCTTAGAGAGACAGGGGGCAAGGGATACGCAGTATTTT. Translation gives CASSLERQGARDTQYF.

The rearrangement joins TRBV6-2 or TRBV6-3 to TRBJ1-5, with 7 bases matching TRBD1. V dropped 6 bases and J dropped 2; count of bases not matched to a gene: 10. This CDR3 region has 16 residues. The V gene's germline CDR1 is MNHEY and CDR2 SVGEGT. CDR3 amino acids: CASRPTGGGGNQPQHF. DNA of the CDR3: TGTGCCAGCAGGCCCACGGGAGGGGGCGGCAATCAGCCCCAGCATTTT.

This clonotype was seen more than once but under ten times. This chain joins TRBV6-1 and TRBJ1-2; no definite D call. The CDR3 consists of 14 residues. Deletions cut 1 base from V and 3 bases from J, with 9 bases between. Germline V gene data show CDR1 as MNHNS and CDR2 as SASEGT. The CDR3: CASSEVPGDYGYTF. As DNA, the CDR3 is TGTGCCAGCAGTGAAGTCCCGGGAGACTATGGCTACACCTTC.

This rearrangement joins TRBV5-1 to TRBJ1-2; tentative D call: TRBD1 (6 bases). This CDR3 is built from 15 residues. V was clipped by 0 bases and J by 4 bases, with 13 bases between them. Germline values: CDR1 SGHRS, CDR2 YFSETQ. The CDR3 region is CASSLAAGDFYGYTF. The CDR3 DNA sequence: TGCGCCAGCAGCTTGGCTGCAGGGGACTTCTATGGCTACACCTTC. Together with reference TRBV5-1 and TRBJ1-2, the CDR3 gives the full variable domain: KAGVTQTPRYLIKTRGQQVTLSCSPISGHRSVSWYQQTPGQGLQFLFEYFSETQRNKGNFPGRFSGRQFSNSRSEMNVSTLELGDSALYLCASSLAAGDFYGYTFGSGTRLTVV.

The chain recombines TRBV20-1 with TRBJ1-3; 7 bases match TRBD1. The CDR3 runs to 13 residues. The germline gives CDR1 DFQATT, CDR2 SNEGSKA (reference sequence). J was trimmed by 3 bases and V by 2 bases; bases with no gene match: 1. CDR3 residues: CSARTGDGNTIYF. The CDR3 nucleotides are TGCAGTGCTAGAACAGGGGATGGAAACACCATATATTTT.

In its sample, this clonotype was seen a few times. V is TRBV2 and J is TRBJ2-5; D remains ambiguous. The ends were cut back, 0 bases at V and 0 bases at J, with 8 bases in the middle. Germline CDR1 and CDR2: SNHLY and FYNNEI. This CDR3 is built from 15 residues. CDR3 protein: CASSEARSYQETQYF. CDR3 DNA sequence: TGTGCCAGCAGTGAAGCGCGGTCATACCAAGAGACCCAGTACTTC.

The chain uses TRBV29-1 and TRBJ1-1; 8 bases match TRBD1. The length of the CDR3 is 15 residues. CDR1 is SQVTM and CDR2 is ANQGSEA in the germline V gene. V lost 6 bases to trimming and J lost 4 bases; unmatched junction nucleotides: 13. The CDR3 spells CSVTRHPGGGTEAFF. The DNA for the CDR3 is TGCAGCGTCACCAGGCATCCAGGGGGCGGCACTGAAGCTTTCTTT.

This chain joins TRBV20-1 and TRBJ2-1, with 10 bases lining up with TRBD2. The germline V gene encodes CDR1 DFQATT and CDR2 SNEGSKA (reference sequence). The V segment lost 5 bases and the J segment 8 bases; nucleotides outside the gene matches: 9. The CDR3 extends over 14 amino acids. Here the CDR3 reads CSAVVAGGHYEQFF. The CDR3 nucleotides read TGCAGTGCTGTCGTAGCGGGGGGTCACTATGAGCAGTTCTTC.

This clonotype was seen a handful of times. V gene TRBV2 combines with J gene TRBJ2-5, with 10 bases aligning to TRBD2. The CDR3 contains 14 residues. The germline V gene has CDR1 SNHLY and CDR2 FYNNEI. V lost 5 bases, J lost 5 bases, and 5 bases stayed unmatched. This chain's CDR3 is CASSWGLARETQYF. The CDR3 DNA is TGTGCCAGCAGTTGGGGACTAGCGAGGGAGACCCAGTACTTC.

The chain carries TRBV5-1 and TRBJ2-5, with TRBD2 matching 12 bases. The CDR3 length is 15 residues. J gave up 5 bases and V 7 bases, and 9 bases lay outside the gene matches. Germline CDR1 reads SGHRS; CDR2 reads YFSETQ. The CDR3 nucleotides read TGCGCCAGCGTCCAGACTAGCGGGAGAATGGAGACCCAGTACTTC. It translates to CASVQTSGRMETQYF.

This clonotype was found a few times. The chain employs TRBV12-3 or TRBV12-4 and TRBJ1-1, with a weak D call TRBD1 (6 bases). With 6 bases removed from V and 1 base from J, the gap between germline ends came to 18 bases. The CDR3 has 16 residues. DNA for the CDR3: TGTGCCAGCAGCCAAGGCGGGGGGCCGGGGAACACTGAAGCTTTCTTT. Its protein product is CASSQGGGPGNTEAFF.

This clonotype was seen only a few times. J is TRBJ2-7 and V is TRBV27; D uncertain. The CDR3 extends over 13 amino acids. Germline-derived CDR1 and CDR2 are MNHEY and SMNVEV (reference sequence). V lost 4 bases to trimming and J lost 5 bases, with 12 bases between them. The CDR3 region has the DNA TGTGCCAGCAGTTACAGAGAATTGAACGAGCAGTACTTC. Its protein product is CASSYRELNEQYF.

V is TRBV20-1 and J is TRBJ1-2; maybe TRBD1 (5 bases). Germline loops: CDR1 DFQATT, CDR2 SNEGSKA (reference sequence). Trimming left V 4 bases short and J 4 bases short, with 13 bases between. This CDR3 is built from 13 residues. In DNA form, the CDR3 reads TGCAGTGCTAAATCAGGGTTCGGCTATGGCTACACCTTC. It translates to CSAKSGFGYGYTF.